This TCR beta chain was recorded in a study of radiotherapy plus CTLA-4 blockade in lung cancer. Study-level findings and limits: Interferon-beta and early blood T cell clone dynamics reportedly predicted response best. After treatment with radiotherapy plus ipilimumab, TCR clones that came from the tumor expanded in blood.

Details on this clone: The antigen remains undetermined.

The data were produced by immunoSEQ multiplex PCR, yet TCRdb's version contains in-frame clones alone and is incomplete. The repertoire holds about 87,000 clones, about 87% seen once, with roughly 17% in the top ten. The V and J ends lost 5 bases and 2 bases respectively, with 13 bases between them. The CDR3 runs to 15 residues. The germline V gene encodes CDR1 MNHEY and CDR2 SVGAGI. This material consisted of peripheral blood, taken from a patient treated with radiotherapy plus ipilimumab. The chain employs TRBV6-5 and TRBJ1-5, with TRBD1 as a possible D gene (5 bases). This receptor was obtained from a human donor with non-small cell lung cancer that progressed on radiotherapy plus ipilimumab. CDR3 in amino acids: CASSPDSLGNQPQHF. CDR3 bases: TGTGCCAGCAGTCCTGACAGTCTGGGCAATCAGCCCCAGCATTTT.